The clone carrying this T cell receptor (beta chain) was counted at least ten times. Antigen unknown. This sample stems from a study of T-cell reconstitution after alpha-beta-depleted transplantation in children. For TCRbeta, the library was prepared with unique molecular identifiers. TCRdb used MiXCR to reprocess the PCR reads, holding one entry per CDR3 protein. Among hundreds of thousands of distinct CDR3 sequences listed, 23% were seen once. General study results and limits: Several hundred expanded graft clones reportedly gave rise to the alpha-beta T cells present about two months after transplant.

Germline V gene data show CDR1 as MNHEY and CDR2 as SVGEGT. CDR3 size: 12 residues. Trimming shortened V by 6 bases and J by 0 bases, and 6 bases separated the two germline ends. The TCR was taken from a boy under three years old who had a stem cell transplant for acute myeloid leukemia, so the T cells may come from the graft donor. The source material was PBMCs, mostly from graft donor cells, sampled 360 days after TCRalphabeta/CD19-depleted stem cell transplant. The rearrangement uses TRBV6-2 or TRBV6-3 and TRBJ2-7; D is undetermined. In DNA, the CDR3 is TGTGCCAGCAGATCGAGCTCCTACGAGCAGTACTTC. This encodes CASRSSSYEQYF.